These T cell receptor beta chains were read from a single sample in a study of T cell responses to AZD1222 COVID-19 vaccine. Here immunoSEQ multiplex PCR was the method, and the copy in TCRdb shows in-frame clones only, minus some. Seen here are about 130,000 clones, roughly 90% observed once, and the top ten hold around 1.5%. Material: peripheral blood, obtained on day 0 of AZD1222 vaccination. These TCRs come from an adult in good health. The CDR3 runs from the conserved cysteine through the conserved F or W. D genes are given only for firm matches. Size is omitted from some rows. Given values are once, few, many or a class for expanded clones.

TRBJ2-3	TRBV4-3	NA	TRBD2	CASSQLRAGRAGTDTQYF	TGCGCCAGCAGCCAACTACGAGCGGGGAGGGCTGGGACAGATACGCAGTATTTT
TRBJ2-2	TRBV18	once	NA	CASSPQPGELFF	TGTGCCAGCTCACCTCAGCCCGGGGAGCTGTTTTTT
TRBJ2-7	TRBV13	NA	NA	CASSLMPGSLGYEQYF	TGTGCCAGCAGCCTAATGCCCGGGAGCTTAGGCTACGAGCAGTACTTC
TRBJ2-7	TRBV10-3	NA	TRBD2	CAISDAEGGNEQYF	TGTGCCATCAGTGACGCAGAGGGAGGGAACGAGCAGTACTTC
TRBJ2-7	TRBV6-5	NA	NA	CASSLRGPPREQYF	TGTGCCAGCAGCCTCAGGGGCCCTCCTCGCGAGCAGTACTTC
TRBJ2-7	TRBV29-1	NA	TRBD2	CSVAGGEIYEQYF	TGCAGCGTGGCGGGAGGGGAGATCTACGAGCAGTACTTC
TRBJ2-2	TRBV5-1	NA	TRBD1	CASSQDRATGELFF	TGCGCCAGCAGCCAAGACAGGGCCACCGGGGAGCTGTTTTTT
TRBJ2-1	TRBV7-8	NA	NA	CASSFPGVGGNEQFF	TGTGCCAGCAGCTTTCCGGGTGTAGGTGGGAATGAGCAGTTCTTC
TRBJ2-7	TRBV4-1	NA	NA	CASSQDLPGSYEQYF	TGCGCCAGCAGCCAAGATCTTCCGGGATCCTACGAGCAGTACTTC
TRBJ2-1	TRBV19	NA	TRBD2	CASSRTSGRYNEQFF	TGTGCCAGTAGTAGGACTAGCGGGAGGTACAATGAGCAGTTCTTC
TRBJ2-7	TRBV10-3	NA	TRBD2	CAISEGLAGGVAYEQYF	TGTGCCATCAGTGAGGGACTAGCGGGAGGTGTTGCCTACGAGCAGTACTTC
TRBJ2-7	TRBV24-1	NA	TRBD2	CATSEGGGLREQYF	TGTGCCACCAGTGAAGGCGGGGGGCTTCGCGAGCAGTACTTC
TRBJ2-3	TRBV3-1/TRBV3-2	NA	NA	CASSQDGAGWNTQYF	TGTGCCAGCAGCCAAGATGGGGCTGGTTGGAATACGCAGTATTTT
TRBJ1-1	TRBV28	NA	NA	CASSFILTGAFF	TGTGCCAGCAGTTTTATTCTAACGGGAGCTTTCTTT
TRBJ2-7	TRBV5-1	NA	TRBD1	CASTSGGRGRDEQYF	TGCGCCAGCACCTCCGGGGGCAGGGGGCGTGACGAGCAGTACTTC
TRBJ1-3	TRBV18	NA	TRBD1	CASSPSTGVGNTIYF	TGTGCCAGCTCACCCTCGACAGGGGTTGGAAACACCATATATTTT
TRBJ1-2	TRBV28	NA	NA	CASSLSAGRYGYTF	TGTGCCAGCAGTTTATCAGCAGGGAGGTATGGCTACACCTTC
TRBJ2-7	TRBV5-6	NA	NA	CASSLDPGREQYF	TGTGCCAGCAGCTTGGATCCAGGGCGCGAGCAGTACTTC
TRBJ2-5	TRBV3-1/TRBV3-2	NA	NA	CASSQVLGQGEETQYF	TGTGCCAGCAGCCAAGTCCTAGGGCAGGGTGAAGAGACCCAGTACTTC
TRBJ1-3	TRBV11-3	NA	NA	CASSPPSESTGNTIYF	TGTGCCAGCAGCCCCCCCAGTGAGTCAACGGGAAACACCATATATTTT
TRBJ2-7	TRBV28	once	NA	CASSLNQWDGPSYEQYF	TGTGCCAGCAGTTTAAACCAATGGGACGGACCCTCCTACGAGCAGTACTTC
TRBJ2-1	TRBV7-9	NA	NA	CASSLYNFFDEQFF	TGTGCCAGCAGCTTATATAATTTTTTCGATGAGCAGTTCTTC
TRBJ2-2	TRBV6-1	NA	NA	CASSEELTSTGELFF	TGTGCCAGCAGTGAAGAACTCACTTCAACCGGGGAGCTGTTTTTT
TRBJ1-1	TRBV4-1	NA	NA	CASSQDSGNAEAFF	TGCGCCAGCAGCCAAGACTCCGGGAACGCTGAAGCTTTCTTT
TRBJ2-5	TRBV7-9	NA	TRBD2	CASSLVGLAGFQETQYF	TGTGCCAGCAGCTTAGTAGGACTAGCGGGCTTCCAAGAGACCCAGTACTTC
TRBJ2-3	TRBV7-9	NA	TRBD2	CASSLARLAVFTDTQYF	TGTGCCAGCAGCTTAGCGCGGCTAGCGGTATTCACAGATACGCAGTATTTT
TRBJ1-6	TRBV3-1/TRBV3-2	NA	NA	CASSPGGYSPLHF	TGTGCCAGCAGCCCGGGGGGGTACTCACCCCTCCACTTT
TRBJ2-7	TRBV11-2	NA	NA	CASSLEWGLTYEQYF	TGTGCCAGCAGCTTAGAATGGGGGCTCACATACGAGCAGTACTTC
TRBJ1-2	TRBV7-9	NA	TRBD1	CASSSRGGGSYGYTF	TGTGCCAGCAGCTCGCGGGGAGGGGGCTCTTATGGCTACACCTTC
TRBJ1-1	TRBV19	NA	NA	CASSRGDPGEAFF	TGTGCCAGTAGTCGAGGGGATCCCGGTGAAGCTTTCTTT
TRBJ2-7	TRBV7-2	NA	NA	CASSGSRDKISYEQYF	TGTGCCAGCAGCGGGTCGAGGGATAAGATATCCTACGAGCAGTACTTC
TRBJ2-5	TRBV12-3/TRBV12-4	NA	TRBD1	CASRGTGQETQYF	TGTGCCAGCAGGGGGACAGGTCAAGAGACCCAGTACTTC
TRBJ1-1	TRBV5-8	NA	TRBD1	CASSLRAGTGVEAFF	TGTGCCAGCAGCTTGCGTGCTGGAACAGGGGTTGAAGCTTTCTTT
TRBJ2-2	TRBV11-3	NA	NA	CASSLEGARTGELFF	TGTGCCAGCAGCTTAGAGGGGGCTCGCACCGGGGAGCTGTTTTTT
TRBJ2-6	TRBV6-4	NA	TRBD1	CASSATGVTGANVLTF	TGTGCCAGCAGTGCAACAGGGGTAACTGGGGCCAACGTCCTGACTTTC
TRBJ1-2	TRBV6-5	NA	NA	CARERGTDNYGYTF	TGTGCCAGGGAGAGAGGGACCGATAACTATGGCTACACCTTC
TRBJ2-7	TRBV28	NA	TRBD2	CASRLAAYEQYF	TGTGCCAGTCGACTAGCCGCGTACGAGCAGTACTTC
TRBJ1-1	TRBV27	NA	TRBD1	CASRKNRDSELNTEAFF	TGTGCCAGCCGTAAGAACCGGGACAGTGAATTGAACACTGAAGCTTTCTTT